This T cell receptor beta chain was recovered during a study of blood T cell repertoires in COVID-19. The CDR3 is made up of 17 amino acids. The V gene's germline CDR1 is SGHRS and CDR2 YFSETQ. Trimming removed 2 bases from V and 4 bases from J; junction bases left unmatched: 12. Here immunoSEQ multiplex PCR was the method, and the copy in TCRdb shows in-frame clones only, minus some. The table shows some 220,000 clones, with just under 85% occurring only once. Sequenced: PBMCs or T cells enriched from blood (not recorded which). This sequence originates from a woman between 40 and 55 years old with acute COVID-19. The J gene is TRBJ2-1, the V gene TRBV5-1; TRBD2 matches at 7 bases. The CDR3 DNA reads as TGCGCCAGCAGCTTCTCCCCGGGCGGGGGTCGGTACAATGAGCAGTTCTTC. Amino acid sequence: CASSFSPGGGRYNEQFF.